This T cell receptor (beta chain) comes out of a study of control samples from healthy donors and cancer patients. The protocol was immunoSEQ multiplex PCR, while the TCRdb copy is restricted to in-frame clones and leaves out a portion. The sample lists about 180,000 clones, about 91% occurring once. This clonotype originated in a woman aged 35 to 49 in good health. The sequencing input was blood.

CDR3 sequence reads: CASTTSDTEAFF. CDR3 bases: TGTGCCAGCACCACCTCAGACACTGAAGCTTTCTTT. This sequence joins TRBV11-2 and TRBJ1-1; D ambiguous. Trimming cost V 7 bases and J 3 bases, with 9 bases left between them. The CDR3 spans 12 residues. The germline V gene encodes CDR1 SGHAT and CDR2 FQNNGV.